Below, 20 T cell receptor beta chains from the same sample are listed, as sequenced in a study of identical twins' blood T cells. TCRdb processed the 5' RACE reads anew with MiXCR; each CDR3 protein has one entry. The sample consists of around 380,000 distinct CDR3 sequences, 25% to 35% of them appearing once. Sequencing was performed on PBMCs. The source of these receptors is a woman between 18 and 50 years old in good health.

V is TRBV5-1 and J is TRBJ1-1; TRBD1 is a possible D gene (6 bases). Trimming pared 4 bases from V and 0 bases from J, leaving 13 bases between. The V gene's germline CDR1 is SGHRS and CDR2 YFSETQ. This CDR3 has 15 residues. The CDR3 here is CASSTRTALNTEAFF. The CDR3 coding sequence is TGCGCCAGCAGCACAAGGACAGCACTGAACACTGAAGCTTTCTTT.

The CDR3 nucleotides read TGTGCCAGCTCACCACTGGGCCGAAACAATCAGCCCCAGCATTTT. This translates into CASSPLGRNNQPQHF. The chain combines TRBV18 with TRBJ1-5; no firm D call. The CDR3 has 15 residues. V gave up 1 base and J gave up 3 bases, with 10 bases separating them. The germline V gene encodes CDR1 KGHSH and CDR2 LQKENI.

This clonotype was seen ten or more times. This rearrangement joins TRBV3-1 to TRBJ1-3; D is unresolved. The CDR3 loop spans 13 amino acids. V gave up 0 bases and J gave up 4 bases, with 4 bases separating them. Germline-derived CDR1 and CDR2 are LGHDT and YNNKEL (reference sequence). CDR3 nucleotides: TGTGCCAGCAGCCAAGACCCAGGAAACACCATATATTTT. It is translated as CASSQDPGNTIYF.

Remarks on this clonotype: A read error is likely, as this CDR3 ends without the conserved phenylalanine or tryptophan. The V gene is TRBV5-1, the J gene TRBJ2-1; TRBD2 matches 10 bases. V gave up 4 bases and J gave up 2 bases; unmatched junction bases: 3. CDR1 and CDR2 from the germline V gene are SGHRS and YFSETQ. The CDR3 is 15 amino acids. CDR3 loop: CASSPSGGAYNEQFL. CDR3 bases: TGCGCCAGCAGCCCTAGCGGGGGCGCCTACAATGAGCAGTTCTTA.

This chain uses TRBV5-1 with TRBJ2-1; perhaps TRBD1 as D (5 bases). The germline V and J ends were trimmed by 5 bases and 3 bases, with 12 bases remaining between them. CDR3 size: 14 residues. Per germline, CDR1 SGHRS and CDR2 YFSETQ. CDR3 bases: TGCGCCAGCAGGTCAGGGCAGAACTACAATGAGCAGTTCTTC. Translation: CASRSGQNYNEQFF.

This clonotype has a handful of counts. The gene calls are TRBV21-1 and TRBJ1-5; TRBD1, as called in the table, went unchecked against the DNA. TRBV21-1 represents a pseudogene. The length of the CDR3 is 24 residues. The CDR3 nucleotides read TGTGCCAGCAGCACCAACCCGATGACAGGGGCAGCTTTCTACCAGGCAAAGCGCAATCAGCCCCAGCATTTT. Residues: CASSTNPMTGAAFYQAKRNQPQHF.

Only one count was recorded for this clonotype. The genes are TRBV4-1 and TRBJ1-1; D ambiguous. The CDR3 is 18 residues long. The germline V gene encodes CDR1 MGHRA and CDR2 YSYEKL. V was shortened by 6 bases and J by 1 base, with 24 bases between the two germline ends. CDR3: CASSPLNLVAFRNTEAFF. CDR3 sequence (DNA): TGCGCCAGCAGTCCACTAAATCTGGTTGCTTTCCGGAACACTGAAGCTTTCTTT.

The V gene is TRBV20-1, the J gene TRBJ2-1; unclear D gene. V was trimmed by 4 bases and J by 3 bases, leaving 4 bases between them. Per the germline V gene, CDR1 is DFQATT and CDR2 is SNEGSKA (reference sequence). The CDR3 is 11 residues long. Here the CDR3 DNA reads TGCAGTGCTATAGGCTACAATGAGCAGTTCTTC. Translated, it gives CSAIGYNEQFF.

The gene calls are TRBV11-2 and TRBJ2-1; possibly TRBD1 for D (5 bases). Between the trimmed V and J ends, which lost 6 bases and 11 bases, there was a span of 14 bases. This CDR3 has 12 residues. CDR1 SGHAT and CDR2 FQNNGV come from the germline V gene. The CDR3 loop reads CASRRIGDKQFF. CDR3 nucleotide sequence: TGTGCCAGCAGACGAATAGGGGATAAGCAGTTCTTC.

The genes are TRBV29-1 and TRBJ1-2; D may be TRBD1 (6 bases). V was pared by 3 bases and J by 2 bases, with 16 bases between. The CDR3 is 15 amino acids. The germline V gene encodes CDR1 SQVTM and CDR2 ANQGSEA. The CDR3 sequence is CSVEISYGTNYGYTF. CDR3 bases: TGCAGCGTTGAGATTAGCTACGGGACAAACTATGGCTACACCTTC.

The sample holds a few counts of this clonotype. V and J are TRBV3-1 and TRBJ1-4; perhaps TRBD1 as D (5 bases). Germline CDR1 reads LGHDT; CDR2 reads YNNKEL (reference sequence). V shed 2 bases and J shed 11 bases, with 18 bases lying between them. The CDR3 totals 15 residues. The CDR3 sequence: CASSQLEEGREKLFF. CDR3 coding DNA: TGTGCCAGCAGCCAACTAGAGGAGGGGAGGGAGAAACTGTTTTTT.

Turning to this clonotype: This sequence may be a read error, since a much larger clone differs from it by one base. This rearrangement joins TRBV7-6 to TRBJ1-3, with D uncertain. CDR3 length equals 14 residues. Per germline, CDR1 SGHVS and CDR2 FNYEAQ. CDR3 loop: CASRPSGPGNAIYF. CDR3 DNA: TGTGCCAGCAGACCGAGTGGGCCGGGAAACGCCATATATTTT.

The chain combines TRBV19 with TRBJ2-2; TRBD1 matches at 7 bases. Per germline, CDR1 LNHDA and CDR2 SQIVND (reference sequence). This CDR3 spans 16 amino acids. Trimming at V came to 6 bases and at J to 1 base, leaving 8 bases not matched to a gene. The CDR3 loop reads CASSLSRDRNTGELFF. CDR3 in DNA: TGTGCCAGTAGCCTCTCCCGGGACAGGAACACCGGGGAGCTGTTTTTT.

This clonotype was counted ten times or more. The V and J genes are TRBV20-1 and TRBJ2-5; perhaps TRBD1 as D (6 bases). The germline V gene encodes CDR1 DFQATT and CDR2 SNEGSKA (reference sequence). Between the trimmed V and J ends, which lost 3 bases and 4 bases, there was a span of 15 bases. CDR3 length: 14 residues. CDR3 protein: CSARSPQGRETQYF. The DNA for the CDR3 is TGCAGTGCTAGGTCACCTCAGGGGAGAGAGACCCAGTACTTC.

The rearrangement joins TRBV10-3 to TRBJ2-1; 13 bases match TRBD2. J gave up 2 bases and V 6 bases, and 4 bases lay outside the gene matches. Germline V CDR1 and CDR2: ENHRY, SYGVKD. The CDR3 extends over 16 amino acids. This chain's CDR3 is CAIRPGTSGTYNEQFF. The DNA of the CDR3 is TGTGCCATCAGGCCCGGGACTAGCGGGACCTACAATGAGCAGTTCTTC.

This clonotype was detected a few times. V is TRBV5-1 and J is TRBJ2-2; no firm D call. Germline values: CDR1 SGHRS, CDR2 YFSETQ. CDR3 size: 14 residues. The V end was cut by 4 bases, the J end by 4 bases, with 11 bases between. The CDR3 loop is CASSIQATTGELFF. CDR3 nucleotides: TGCGCCAGCAGCATTCAGGCGACCACCGGGGAGCTGTTTTTT.

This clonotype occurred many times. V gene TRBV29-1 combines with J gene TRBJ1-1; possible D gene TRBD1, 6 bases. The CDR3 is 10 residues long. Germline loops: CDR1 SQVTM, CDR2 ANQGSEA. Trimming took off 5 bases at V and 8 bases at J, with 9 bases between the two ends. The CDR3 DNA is TGCAGCGTTACCGGGACAGAAGCTTTCTTT. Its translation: CSVTGTEAFF.

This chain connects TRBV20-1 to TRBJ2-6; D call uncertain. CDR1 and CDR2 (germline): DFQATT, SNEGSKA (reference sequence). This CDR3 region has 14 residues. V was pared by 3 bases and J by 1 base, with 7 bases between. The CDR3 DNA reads TGCAGTGCTAGCCTCCAATCTGGGGCCAACGTCCTGACTTTC. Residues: CSASLQSGANVLTF.

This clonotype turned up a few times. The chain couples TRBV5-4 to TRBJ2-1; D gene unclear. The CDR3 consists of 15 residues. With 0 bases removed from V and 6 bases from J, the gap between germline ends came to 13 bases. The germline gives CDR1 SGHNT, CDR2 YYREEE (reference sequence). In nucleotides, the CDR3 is TGTGCCAGCAGCTTGGGACCCCTCTCCACCAATGAGCAGTTCTTC. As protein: CASSLGPLSTNEQFF.

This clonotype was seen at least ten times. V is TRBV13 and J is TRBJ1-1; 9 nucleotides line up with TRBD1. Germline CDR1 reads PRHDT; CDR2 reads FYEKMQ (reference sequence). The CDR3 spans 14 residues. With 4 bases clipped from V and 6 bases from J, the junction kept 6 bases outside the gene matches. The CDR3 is CASSYTGGMSEAFF. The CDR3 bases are TGTGCCAGCAGCTATACAGGGGGCATGTCTGAAGCTTTCTTT.